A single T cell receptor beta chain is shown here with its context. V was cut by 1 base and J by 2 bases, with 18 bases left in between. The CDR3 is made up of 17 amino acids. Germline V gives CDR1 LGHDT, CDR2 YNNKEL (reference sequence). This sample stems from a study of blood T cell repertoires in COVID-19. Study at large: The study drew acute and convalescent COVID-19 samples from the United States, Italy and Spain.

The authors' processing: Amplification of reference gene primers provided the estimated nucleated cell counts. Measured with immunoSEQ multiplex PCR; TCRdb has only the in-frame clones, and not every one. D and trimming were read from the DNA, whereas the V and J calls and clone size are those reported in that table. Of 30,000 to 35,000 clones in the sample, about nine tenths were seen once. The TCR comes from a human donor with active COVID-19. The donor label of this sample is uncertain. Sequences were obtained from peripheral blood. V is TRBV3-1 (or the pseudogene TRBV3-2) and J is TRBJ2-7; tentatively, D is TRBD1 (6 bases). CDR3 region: CASSQGTDPLFPYEQYF. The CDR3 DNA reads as TGTGCCAGCAGCCAAGGGACAGATCCCCTCTTTCCCTACGAGCAGTACTTC.